The rows below give T cell receptor beta chains drawn from one sample of a study of cytomegalovirus exposure and HLA in healthy donors. Profiling relied on immunoSEQ multiplex PCR, and the TCRdb table lists in-frame clones only, not all of them. Here the sample spans around 110,000 clones, roughly 87% being singletons. The material sequenced was PBMCs. These receptors came from a man under 40 in good health and CMV-seropositive. Each CDR3 is given with its conserved first and last residue. D genes are given only for firm matches.

d_call: TRBD1; v_call: TRBV7-6; j_call: TRBJ2-1; cdr3_aa: CASSLARQGWGEQFF
d_call: .; v_call: TRBV25-1; j_call: TRBJ2-4; cdr3_aa: CASSPTGETIAKNIQYF
d_call: TRBD1; v_call: TRBV6-5; j_call: TRBJ1-1; cdr3_aa: CASIVQGANTEAFF
d_call: .; v_call: TRBV7-9; j_call: TRBJ2-3; cdr3_aa: CASSLSQNLDTQYF
d_call: .; v_call: TRBV7-9; j_call: TRBJ2-3; cdr3_aa: CASSPPQSGTQYF
d_call: .; v_call: TRBV27; j_call: TRBJ1-1; cdr3_aa: CASSLMSSPSTEAFF
d_call: TRBD1; v_call: TRBV4-2; j_call: TRBJ2-5; cdr3_aa: CASSQTPGQGRVETQYF
d_call: TRBD1; v_call: TRBV7-8; j_call: TRBJ2-7; cdr3_aa: CASSFRDRPYEQCF
d_call: TRBD1; v_call: TRBV13; j_call: .; cdr3_aa: CASIAGGNSYEQYF
d_call: .; v_call: TRBV30; j_call: TRBJ1-1; cdr3_aa: CASTTGVLNTEAFF
d_call: .; v_call: TRBV7-2; j_call: TRBJ1-6; cdr3_aa: CASSFGPGNSPLHF
d_call: .; v_call: TRBV30; j_call: TRBJ2-5; cdr3_aa: CAWSRGGAMGETQYF
d_call: TRBD2; v_call: TRBV9; j_call: TRBJ2-1; cdr3_aa: CASSVWGTRDVYNEQFF
d_call: .; v_call: TRBV7-9; j_call: TRBJ1-3; cdr3_aa: CASSFWRGSGNTIYF
d_call: .; v_call: TRBV11-3; j_call: TRBJ1-6; cdr3_aa: CASSLDGSSYNSPLHF
d_call: .; v_call: TRBV5-6; j_call: TRBJ1-2; cdr3_aa: CASSPRAFRYGYTF
d_call: .; v_call: TRBV19; j_call: TRBJ1-5; cdr3_aa: CASSPQVQEQPQHF
d_call: .; v_call: TRBV5-1; j_call: TRBJ1-4; cdr3_aa: CASSLDGTTNEKLFF
d_call: .; v_call: TRBV7-2; j_call: TRBJ2-7; cdr3_aa: CASSSLGWTGMSFEQYF
d_call: .; v_call: TRBV15; j_call: TRBJ2-3; cdr3_aa: CATSKELPDTQYF
d_call: .; v_call: TRBV19; j_call: TRBJ2-5; cdr3_aa: CASSSPTQETQYF
d_call: .; v_call: TRBV6-5; j_call: TRBJ1-2; cdr3_aa: CASIGRVVEGYTF
d_call: TRBD1; v_call: TRBV2; j_call: TRBJ2-1; cdr3_aa: CASNSGGDRGQFF
d_call: TRBD2; v_call: TRBV9; j_call: TRBJ2-3; cdr3_aa: CASSTSGGVTDTQYF
d_call: .; v_call: TRBV6-1; j_call: TRBJ1-1; cdr3_aa: CASSERSLEAFF
d_call: TRBD1; v_call: TRBV10-3; j_call: TRBJ2-7; cdr3_aa: CAISDRGREQYF
d_call: .; v_call: TRBV6-1; j_call: TRBJ1-1; cdr3_aa: CASSEARSRRLNTEAFF
d_call: .; v_call: TRBV19; j_call: TRBJ2-5; cdr3_aa: CASSNAGYETQYF
d_call: TRBD1; v_call: TRBV10-3; j_call: TRBJ1-3; cdr3_aa: CAMEGQTNTIYF
d_call: TRBD1; v_call: TRBV5-1; j_call: TRBJ2-1; cdr3_aa: CASSLVRDSLTYEQFF
d_call: .; v_call: TRBV5-4; j_call: TRBJ2-7; cdr3_aa: CASSLSQGARTFYEQYF
d_call: .; v_call: TRBV16; j_call: TRBJ1-1; cdr3_aa: CASSRNWAGTEAFF
d_call: .; v_call: TRBV5-6; j_call: TRBJ2-3; cdr3_aa: CASSLEPVQGMYF
d_call: .; v_call: TRBV27; j_call: TRBJ1-6; cdr3_aa: CASVNLRQIHSPLHF
d_call: .; v_call: TRBV28; j_call: TRBJ2-5; cdr3_aa: CASTLAGAPWETQYF
d_call: TRBD1; v_call: TRBV7-8; j_call: TRBJ2-7; cdr3_aa: CASVFGPGTAIPYEQYF
d_call: .; v_call: TRBV11-3; j_call: TRBJ2-1; cdr3_aa: CASSPSTDEQFF
d_call: TRBD2; v_call: TRBV7-8; j_call: TRBJ2-4; cdr3_aa: CASSAGREGITKNSQYF
d_call: .; v_call: TRBV5-1; j_call: TRBJ2-7; cdr3_aa: CASSQGLNYEQYF
d_call: .; v_call: TRBV6-5; j_call: TRBJ2-4; cdr3_aa: CASSYPPGNIQYF
d_call: .; v_call: TRBV18; j_call: TRBJ2-7; cdr3_aa: CASSPRLATGNDEQYF
d_call: TRBD2; v_call: TRBV2; j_call: TRBJ2-1; cdr3_aa: CASSPTSGSYNEQFF
d_call: .; v_call: TRBV6-1; j_call: TRBJ1-5; cdr3_aa: CASSERNRVVGQPQHF
d_call: .; v_call: TRBV2; j_call: TRBJ1-1; cdr3_aa: CASSIRVSGTEAFF
d_call: .; v_call: TRBV5-6; j_call: TRBJ1-5; cdr3_aa: CASSLGQGGNQPQHF
d_call: TRBD2; v_call: TRBV6-5; j_call: TRBJ2-5; cdr3_aa: CASSENSGAQETQYF
d_call: .; v_call: TRBV5-1; j_call: TRBJ2-6; cdr3_aa: CASSPAGASPGANGLTF
d_call: TRBD2; v_call: TRBV27; j_call: TRBJ2-1; cdr3_aa: CASSSPSSGGLDEQFF
d_call: TRBD2; v_call: TRBV19; j_call: TRBJ2-2; cdr3_aa: CASSSGGAGHTGELFF
d_call: .; v_call: TRBV30; j_call: TRBJ2-5; cdr3_aa: CAWSVGAGQGRWETQYF
d_call: .; v_call: TRBV7-2; j_call: TRBJ2-5; cdr3_aa: CATTATPAATQYF
d_call: .; v_call: TRBV19; j_call: TRBJ2-1; cdr3_aa: CASSSAWEGGRNEQFF
d_call: TRBD1; v_call: TRBV4-1; j_call: TRBJ2-7; cdr3_aa: CASSQDWDSSPYEQYF
d_call: .; v_call: TRBV27; j_call: TRBJ2-1; cdr3_aa: CASSLRQATYNEQFF